One sample yielded the 32 T cell receptor beta chains listed below, sequenced in a study of T cells after yellow fever vaccination. TCRdb used MiXCR to reprocess the 5' RACE reads, holding one entry per CDR3 protein. The sample holds about 300,000 distinct CDR3 sequences; under 9% are singletons and the top ten take about 3%. Material: CD4+ T cells sorted from PBMCs, obtained 5 days after the yellow fever booster vaccination. All receptors derive from a young man who received the YFV17D yellow fever vaccine.

In this sample, this clonotype turned up a few times. The V and J genes are TRBV29-1 and TRBJ1-5; D may be TRBD1 (6 bases). Germline lookup yields CDR1 SQVTM and CDR2 ANQGSEA. Deletions cut 4 bases from V and 5 bases from J, with 12 bases between. The CDR3 consists of 13 residues. The CDR3 loop reads CSVARGGDQPQHF. CDR3 bases: TGCAGCGTTGCCAGGGGTGGGGATCAGCCCCAGCATTTT.

This clonotype was counted between two and nine times. V usage is TRBV12-3 or TRBV12-4 and J usage is TRBJ2-2; a weak D match, TRBD1 (5 bases). V was pared by 4 bases and J by 4 bases, with 10 bases between. CDR3 size: 14 residues. The CDR3, as DNA: TGTGCCAGCAGTTGGACACCGCGCACCGGGGAGCTGTTTTTT. It codes for CASSWTPRTGELFF.

The V gene is TRBV4-1, the J gene TRBJ1-2; TRBD1 is a possible D gene (6 bases). V dropped 10 bases and J dropped 2 bases, with 17 bases sitting between them. The germline V gene has CDR1 MGHRA and CDR2 YSYEKL. This CDR3 has 14 residues. The CDR3 nucleotides are TGCGCCACCAGACCGCAGGGGTCCAACTATGGCTACACCTTC. It yields the protein CATRPQGSNYGYTF.

This clonotype was counted only a few times. CDR3 DNA: TGTGCCAGCTCTCTGGGGCGACAGGGTGGAACAGATACGCAGTATTTT. Translated: CASSLGRQGGTDTQYF. The chain recombines TRBV18 with TRBJ2-3, with 7 nucleotides matching TRBD1. Germline V lookup: CDR1 KGHSH, CDR2 LQKENI. The CDR3 is made up of 16 amino acids. The V and J ends lost 6 bases and 3 bases, in that order; junction bases with no gene match: 12.

The V gene is TRBV11-1, the J gene TRBJ1-6; D is ambiguous. The CDR3 is 13 amino acids. Looked up from germline, CDR1 is SGHAT and CDR2 is FQDESV (reference sequence). Trimming took 3 bases from V and 10 from J, leaving 10 bases between them. The chain's CDR3 is CASSFQEGSPLHF. CDR3 sequence (DNA): TGTGCCAGCAGCTTTCAGGAGGGATCACCCCTCCACTTT.

The chain recombines TRBV7-2 with TRBJ2-1, with a weak D call TRBD1 (5 bases). Germline V gene sequence: CDR1 SGHTA, CDR2 FQGNSA. Trimming left V 4 bases short and J 7 bases short, with 14 bases between. CDR3 length: 14 residues. The CDR3 here is CASSSRQTWNEQFF. The CDR3 nucleotides are TGTGCCAGCAGCTCGAGACAGACTTGGAATGAGCAGTTCTTC.

The sample holds a few counts of this clonotype. The rearrangement links TRBV18 to TRBJ2-5; 10 nucleotides agree with TRBD1. The germline V gene has CDR1 KGHSH and CDR2 LQKENI. V trimming: 5 bases; J trimming: 2 bases; junction bases outside the gene matches: 2. The CDR3 has 14 residues. The CDR3 region has the DNA TGTGCCAGCTCATCGGACAGGGGGCAAGAGACCCAGTACTTC. Amino acid sequence: CASSSDRGQETQYF.

This clonotype showed up just a few times. The J gene is TRBJ2-7, the V gene TRBV7-2; 8 bases align to TRBD2. The CDR3 loop spans 14 amino acids. The germline gives CDR1 SGHTA, CDR2 FQGNSA. V trimming: 4 bases; J trimming: 3 bases; junction bases outside the gene matches: 5. CDR3 protein: CASSWVRGGYEQYF. CDR3 in DNA: TGTGCCAGCAGCTGGGTACGGGGGGGCTACGAGCAGTACTTC.

The genes are TRBV5-1 and TRBJ2-3, with unresolved D. Germline V gives CDR1 SGHRS, CDR2 YFSETQ. The V end was cut by 3 bases, the J end by 2 bases, with 16 bases between. The CDR3 sequence is 16 residues long. The CDR3 protein is CASSSSGAQLTDTQYF. DNA of the CDR3: TGCGCCAGCAGCTCGTCGGGTGCTCAACTCACAGATACGCAGTATTTT.

This clonotype occurred a few times. V usage is TRBV6-2 or TRBV6-3 and J usage is TRBJ1-5; D gene unclear. Trimming took off 6 bases at V and 0 bases at J, with 6 bases between the two ends. The V gene's germline CDR1 is MNHEY and CDR2 SVGEGT. The CDR3 extends over 13 amino acids. The CDR3: CASRANSNQPQHF. The CDR3 nucleotides are TGTGCCAGCAGGGCCAATAGCAATCAGCCCCAGCATTTT.

This clonotype was seen a few times. The rearrangement uses TRBV20-1 and TRBJ2-7; TRBD2 agrees at 9 bases. Germline V CDR1 and CDR2: DFQATT, SNEGSKA (reference sequence). With 0 bases clipped from V and 4 bases from J, the junction kept 7 bases outside the gene matches. The CDR3 is 15 residues long. CDR3: CSARDRRGGLYEQYF. Here the CDR3 DNA reads TGCAGTGCTAGAGATAGGCGGGGGGGATTATACGAGCAGTACTTC.

This clonotype was recorded many times. The chain has TRBV18 and TRBJ2-5; the match to TRBD1 covers 7 bases. The CDR3 contains 14 residues. Germline CDR1 reads KGHSH; CDR2 reads LQKENI. With 6 bases clipped from V and 4 bases from J, the junction kept 8 bases outside the gene matches. This CDR3 is CASSFRQGGETQYF. The CDR3 DNA reads TGTGCCAGCTCGTTCAGACAGGGTGGAGAGACCCAGTACTTC.

This clonotype was found many times. This rearrangement joins TRBV5-1 to TRBJ2-2; 7 bases match TRBD1. Germline CDR1 SGHRS, CDR2 YFSETQ. The trim removed 4 bases at V and 3 bases at J, leaving 3 bases unmatched. The CDR3 consists of 14 residues. CDR3 bases: TGCGCCAGCAGCACGACAGGGTACACCGGGGAGCTGTTTTTT. This gives the protein CASSTTGYTGELFF. Supplemented by reference TRBV5-1 and TRBJ2-2, the full variable domain reads KAGVTQTPRYLIKTRGQQVTLSCSPISGHRSVSWYQQTPGQGLQFLFEYFSETQRNKGNFPGRFSGRQFSNSRSEMNVSTLELGDSALYLCASSTTGYTGELFFGEGSRLTVL.

This clonotype was found a few times. The chain has TRBV6-5 and TRBJ1-1; TRBD1 is a possible D gene (6 bases). CDR3 size: 15 residues. Trimming removed 4 bases from V and 4 bases from J, with 16 bases in between. The V gene's germline CDR1 is MNHEY and CDR2 SVGAGI. The CDR3 DNA is TGTGCCAGCAGTTTTTCTAGGGGGGAAGTCACTGAAGCTTTCTTT. It encodes CASSFSRGEVTEAFF.

The chain couples TRBV5-1 to TRBJ2-7; D is unresolved. Germline-derived CDR1 and CDR2 are SGHRS and YFSETQ. The ends were cut back, 4 bases at V and 5 bases at J, with 13 bases in the middle. This CDR3 has 13 amino acids. DNA of the CDR3: TGCGCCAGCAGCCCCCCGGTAAGGGACGAGCAGTACTTC. It yields the protein CASSPPVRDEQYF.

The chain uses TRBV5-1 and TRBJ1-1; D is ambiguous. The germline V gene encodes CDR1 SGHRS and CDR2 YFSETQ. V lost 3 bases and J lost 1, with 7 bases in between. The CDR3 is 13 amino acids. CDR3 region: CASSWMGNTEAFF. CDR3 DNA: TGCGCCAGCAGCTGGATGGGGAACACTGAAGCTTTCTTT.

J is TRBJ2-7 and V is TRBV5-1; 8 bases agree with TRBD1. This CDR3 contains 15 residues. The germline V gene encodes CDR1 SGHRS and CDR2 YFSETQ. The junction had 9 bases not matched to a gene; V was cut back by 4 bases and J by 3 bases. The DNA of the CDR3 is TGCGCCAGCAGCCTACGCGGCGGACAGGGCTACGAGCAGTACTTC. Translating it yields CASSLRGGQGYEQYF.

Only a few counts were recorded for this clonotype. One end of the junction varies from germline; a read error may be responsible. The chain uses TRBV20-1 and TRBJ2-1; possible D gene TRBD2, 6 bases. The CDR3 has 13 residues. From germline, CDR1 is DFQATT and CDR2 SNEGSKA (reference sequence). The CDR3 sequence is CSGERRGGRTRIF. The CDR3 region has the DNA TGCAGTGGAGAGAGGCGGGGCGGGCGTACTAGGATCTTC.

This clonotype was seen many times. The J gene is TRBJ2-2, the V gene TRBV5-6, with D perhaps matching TRBD1 or TRBD2 (5 bases each). The CDR3 runs to 16 residues. The V and J ends lost 4 bases and 4 bases respectively, with 17 bases between them. In germline, CDR1 is SGHDT, CDR2 YYEEEE. DNA of the CDR3: TGTGCCAGCAGCCCCCTTTCCGGGACCACCACCGGGGAGCTGTTTTTT. It is translated as CASSPLSGTTTGELFF.

This clonotype showed up just a few times. The chain is built from TRBV7-2 and TRBJ2-5, with 7 bases that match TRBD1. V was clipped by 3 bases and J by 2 bases; unmatched bases: 3. Germline V gene sequence: CDR1 SGHTA, CDR2 FQGNSA. The CDR3 length is 14 residues. For the CDR3, the DNA is TGTGCCAGCAGCTTCCCGGGACAGCAAGAGACCCAGTACTTC. This sequence encodes CASSFPGQQETQYF.

The gene calls are TRBV28 and TRBJ2-5, with 8 bases fitting TRBD2. J gave up 4 bases and V 8 bases, and 6 bases lay outside the gene matches. Germline V gene data show CDR1 as MDHEN and CDR2 as SYDVKM. CDR3 length: 13 amino acids. CDR3 DNA sequence: TGTGCCAGCTTCGGGGGGGCGGGAGAGACCCAGTACTTC. Its translation: CASFGGAGETQYF.

Many counts were recorded for this clonotype. The CDR3 region is CASSVGGGADTQYF. The CDR3 DNA is TGTGCCAGCAGCGTCGGAGGGGGGGCAGATACGCAGTATTTT. The chain carries TRBV9 and TRBJ2-3; possibly TRBD2 for D (7 bases). CDR3 length: 14 amino acids. In germline, CDR1 is SGDLS, CDR2 YYNGEE. The V end lost 2 bases, the J end lost 4 bases, and 11 bases lay between the germline ends.

In its sample, this clonotype was seen a few times. The chain's CDR3 is CASRLYNEQFF. The CDR3 nucleotides read TGTGCCAGCAGACTATACAATGAGCAGTTCTTC. The chain recombines TRBV13 with TRBJ2-1; D call uncertain. V was pared by 6 bases and J by 4 bases, with 4 bases between. Germline V CDR1 and CDR2: PRHDT, FYEKMQ (reference sequence). This CDR3 is 11 amino acids long.

This clonotype was counted between two and nine times. This chain uses TRBV7-2 with TRBJ1-5; D might be TRBD1 (5 bases). The CDR3 contains 15 residues. Trimming removed 3 bases at V and 3 bases at J, with 12 bases between. Looked up from germline, CDR1 is SGHTA and CDR2 is FQGNSA. The CDR3 DNA reads TGTGCCAGCAGCTTGGTAGGGGTGGACAATCAGCCCCAGCATTTT. This encodes CASSLVGVDNQPQHF.

This chain uses TRBV28 with TRBJ1-2; 7 bases line up with TRBD1. The germline V gene encodes CDR1 MDHEN and CDR2 SYDVKM. The CDR3 runs 12 residues. With 6 bases clipped from V and 7 bases from J, the junction kept 5 bases outside the gene matches. The DNA of the CDR3 is TGTGCCAGCAGAGAAAACAGGGGTGGCTACACCTTC. Its translation: CASRENRGGYTF.

This clonotype was found a few times. V is TRBV5-1 and J is TRBJ1-2, with 8 bases that match TRBD1. J gave up 9 bases and V 4 bases, and 11 bases lay outside the gene matches. The CDR3 runs 14 residues. Germline lookup yields CDR1 SGHRS and CDR2 YFSETQ. The CDR3 is CASSPAEGDRRYTF. DNA of the CDR3: TGCGCCAGCAGCCCGGCGGAGGGGGACAGGCGCTACACCTTC.

This clonotype has a count of ten or more. The chain employs TRBV5-1 and TRBJ1-6, with D unclear. CDR1 and CDR2 (germline): SGHRS, YFSETQ. Trimming took 4 bases from V and 10 from J, leaving 12 bases between them. The CDR3 is 13 amino acids. This CDR3 is CASSLLPTSPLHF. CDR3 DNA: TGCGCCAGCAGCCTGCTCCCAACATCACCCCTCCACTTT.

This clonotype was seen many times. The rearrangement links TRBV9 to TRBJ2-3, with 7 bases identical to TRBD1. V lost 2 bases and J lost 1; bases outside the gene matches: 10. The germline CDR1 and CDR2 sequences are SGDLS and YYNGEE. CDR3 length: 17 amino acids. This CDR3 is CASSVGLTGWGTDTQYF. DNA for the CDR3: TGTGCCAGCAGCGTCGGGCTGACAGGGTGGGGCACAGATACGCAGTATTTT.

This clonotype was observed a handful of times. One junction end does not reproduce the germline sequence, and a read error may be involved. The chain joins TRBV5-6 to TRBJ1-4, with a tentative D call TRBD1 (5 bases). This CDR3 region has 12 residues. Germline-derived CDR1 and CDR2 are SGHDT and YYEEEE. The CDR3 sequence is CASSLASQGPLF. In DNA form, the CDR3 reads TGTGCCAGCAGCTTGGCTTCCCAGGGCCCCCTGTTT. Filled out from reference TRBV5-6 and TRBJ1-4, the complete variable domain reads DAGVTQSPTHLIKTRGQQVTLRCSPKSGHDTVSWYQQALGQGPQFIFQYYEEEERQRGNFPDRFSGHQFPNYSSELNVNALLLGDSALYLCASSLASQGPLFGSGTQLSVL.

V usage is TRBV5-4 and J usage is TRBJ2-3, with D perhaps matching TRBD1 or TRBD2 (5 bases each). V lost 1 base and J 2 bases, leaving 14 bases between the germline ends. CDR3 length: 16 amino acids. Germline CDR1 is SGHNT and CDR2 is YYREEE (reference sequence). The CDR3 coding sequence is TGTGCCAGCAGCTTGACCCGAGGGGCGTACACAGATACGCAGTATTTT. This gives the protein CASSLTRGAYTDTQYF.

This clonotype has a handful of counts. This chain connects TRBV7-2 to TRBJ2-1; 7 bases map to TRBD1. With 5 bases clipped from V and 6 bases from J, the junction kept 4 bases outside the gene matches. The CDR3 has 13 amino acids. The germline gives CDR1 SGHTA, CDR2 FQGNSA. CDR3 sequence: CASSTGQLNEQFF. CDR3 DNA sequence: TGTGCCAGCAGCACGGGACAGCTCAATGAGCAGTTCTTC.

This clonotype came up a few times. The V call is TRBV6-5, the J call TRBJ1-3, with D uncertain. CDR1 is MNHEY, CDR2 SVGAGI, per germline. The germline V and J ends were trimmed by 6 bases and 8 bases, with 14 bases remaining between them. The CDR3 sequence is 13 residues long. This CDR3 reads CASSSTIRDTIYF. The CDR3, as DNA: TGTGCCAGCAGCTCCACGATTCGGGACACCATATATTTT.